These 7 T cell receptor beta chains came from one sample sequenced in a study of OX40 agonist ivuxolimab in advanced cancers. Sequenced by immunoSEQ multiplex PCR; TCRdb stores in-frame clones only, minus some. The table includes 70,000 to 95,000 clones, around 84% detected once. The material was CD4+ or CD8+ T cells sorted from blood, obtained in a trial of the OX40 agonist ivuxolimab. The receptor source for this set is an adult with an advanced solid tumor such as melanoma, head and neck, liver or kidney cancer.

The genes are TRBV4-1 and TRBJ2-1; 10 positions match TRBD2. There are 17 residues in the CDR3. The trim removed 0 bases at V and 0 bases at J, leaving 2 bases unmatched. Germline loops: CDR1 MGHRA, CDR2 YSYEKL. CDR3 DNA sequence: TGCGCCAGCAGCCAAGAGCCTAGCGGGAGCTCCTACAATGAGCAGTTCTTC. Its protein product is CASSQEPSGSSYNEQFF.

The J gene is TRBJ1-2, the V gene TRBV30; tentatively, D is TRBD1 (6 bases). The V end was cut by 1 base, the J end by 13 bases, with 19 bases between. The CDR3 contains 13 residues. CDR1 and CDR2 from the germline V gene are GTSNPN and SVGIG (reference sequence). CDR3 sequence: CAWSERSAGAATF. CDR3 bases: TGTGCCTGGAGTGAGAGATCTGCGGGGGCTGCCACCTTC.

The chain recombines TRBV6-5 with TRBJ1-1; D is unresolved. The V end lost 8 bases, the J end lost 1 base, and 11 bases lay between the germline ends. The CDR3 is 13 residues long. CDR1 MNHEY and CDR2 SVGAGI come from the germline V gene. DNA for the CDR3: TGTGCCAGCTCGCTTAAGTCGAACACTGAAGCTTTCTTT. It translates to CASSLKSNTEAFF.

The V gene is TRBV28, the J gene TRBJ1-5; possible D gene TRBD1, 6 bases. The CDR3 extends over 16 amino acids. CDR1 and CDR2 from the germline V gene are MDHEN and SYDVKM. The V and J ends lost 6 bases and 1 base respectively, with 16 bases between them. CDR3 bases: TGTGCCAGCAGCGCGTACAGGGTAAACAGCAATCAGCCCCAGCATTTT. As protein: CASSAYRVNSNQPQHF.

This chain links TRBV5-4 with TRBJ2-1; D is perhaps TRBD1 (6 bases). The CDR3 has 17 residues. Germline-derived CDR1 and CDR2 are SGHNT and YYREEE (reference sequence). V was pared by 6 bases and J by 4 bases, with 23 bases between. DNA of the CDR3: TGTGCCAGCACCCAGGGGCCCCTTGTGTCCTCTTACAATGAGCAGTTCTTC. It encodes CASTQGPLVSSYNEQFF.

This chain joins TRBV6-1 and TRBJ2-5; D unclear. V dropped 6 bases and J dropped 4 bases, with 9 bases sitting between them. The germline CDR1 and CDR2 sequences are MNHNS and SASEGT. The CDR3 has 12 residues. The CDR3 here is CASRWARETQYF. The CDR3, as DNA: TGTGCCAGCAGGTGGGCTAGAGAGACCCAGTACTTC.

This sequence joins TRBV28 and TRBJ2-1; D might be TRBD1 (6 bases). V lost 4 bases and J lost 5, with 15 bases in between. There are 15 residues in the CDR3. Germline V gives CDR1 MDHEN, CDR2 SYDVKM. The CDR3 loop reads CASSSPGVVNNEQFF. Here the CDR3 DNA reads TGTGCCAGCAGTTCTCCAGGGGTAGTTAACAATGAGCAGTTCTTC. Using reference TRBV28 and TRBJ2-1 for the parts outside the CDR3, the full variable domain is DVKVTQSSRYLVKRTGEKVFLECVQDMDHENMFWYRQDPGLGLRLIYFSYDVKMKEKGDIPEGYSVSREKKERFSLILESASTNQTSMYLCASSSPGVVNNEQFFGPGTRLTVL.